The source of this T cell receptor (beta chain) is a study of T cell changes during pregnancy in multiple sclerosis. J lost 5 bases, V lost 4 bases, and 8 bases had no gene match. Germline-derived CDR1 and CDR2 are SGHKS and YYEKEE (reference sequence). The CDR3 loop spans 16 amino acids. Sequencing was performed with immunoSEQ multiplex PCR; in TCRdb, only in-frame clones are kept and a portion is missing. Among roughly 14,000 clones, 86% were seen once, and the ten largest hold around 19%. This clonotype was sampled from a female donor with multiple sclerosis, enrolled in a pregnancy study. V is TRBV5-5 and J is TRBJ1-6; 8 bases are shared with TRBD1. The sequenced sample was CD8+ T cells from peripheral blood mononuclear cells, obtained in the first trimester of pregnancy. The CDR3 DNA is TGTGCCAGCAGCATTGGGACAGGAAATAATAATTCACCCCTCCACTTT. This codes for CASSIGTGNNNSPLHF.